This passage covers 5 T cell receptor beta chains from one sample sequenced in a study of blood T cell repertoires in COVID-19. TCRdb's copy holds only in-frame clones and misses some; the assay was immunoSEQ multiplex PCR. The sample carries approximately 58,000 clones, roughly 77% recorded once. Sequencing input: peripheral blood. These TCRs come from a man in his sixties with COVID-19, enrolled during active disease.

The rearrangement joins TRBV9 to TRBJ2-1, with 8 bases that match TRBD1. This CDR3 has 15 amino acids. V gave up 3 bases and J gave up 6 bases; unmatched junction bases: 8. Per germline, CDR1 SGDLS and CDR2 YYNGEE. CDR3 DNA: TGTGCCAGCAGCGCGCGGACAGGGTTTTTCAATGAGCAGTTCTTC. Translating gives CASSARTGFFNEQFF.

The chain joins TRBV7-9 to TRBJ1-6; a weak D match, TRBD1 (5 bases). CDR3 length equals 12 residues. V lost 4 bases and J lost 12, with 10 bases in between. The germline V gene encodes CDR1 SEHNR and CDR2 FQNEAQ (reference sequence). The CDR3 spells CASSYPQGPLHF. In nucleotides, the CDR3 is TGTGCCAGCAGCTACCCCCAGGGACCCCTCCACTTT. Full variable domain (outside the CDR3, taken from reference TRBV7-9 and TRBJ1-6): DTGVSQNPRHKITKRGQNVTFRCDPISEHNRLYWYRQTLGQGPEFLTYFQNEAQLEKSRLLSDRFSAERPKGSFSTLEIQRTEQGDSAMYLCASSYPQGPLHFGNGTRLTVT.

The chain has TRBV6-1 and TRBJ1-2; 7 nucleotides line up with TRBD1. After removal of 3 bases from V and 3 bases from J, the junction contained 10 bases not matched to a gene. This CDR3 is 16 amino acids long. CDR1 is MNHNS and CDR2 is SASEGT in the germline V gene. The CDR3 DNA reads TGTGCCAGCAGTGAGCCAATTGCCGGGACAGACTATGGCTACACCTTC. Translated, it gives CASSEPIAGTDYGYTF.

The chain has TRBV14 and TRBJ2-3; possibly TRBD1 for D (5 bases). Germline CDR1 SGHDN, CDR2 FVKESK. The germline V and J ends were trimmed by 1 base and 4 bases, with 21 bases remaining between them. CDR3 length equals 18 residues. CDR3 in amino acids: CASSQVGAFAALPDTQYF. CDR3 bases: TGTGCCAGCAGCCAAGTTGGGGCCTTCGCAGCCCTCCCAGATACGCAGTATTTT.

This rearrangement joins TRBV2 to TRBJ2-2; perhaps TRBD2 as D (6 bases). Trimming removed 2 bases from V and 5 bases from J, with 12 bases in between. Germline-derived CDR1 and CDR2 are SNHLY and FYNNEI. The CDR3 spans 15 residues. CDR3: CASSEWDFGTGELFF. For the CDR3, the DNA is TGTGCCAGCAGTGAATGGGACTTCGGGACCGGGGAGCTGTTTTTT.